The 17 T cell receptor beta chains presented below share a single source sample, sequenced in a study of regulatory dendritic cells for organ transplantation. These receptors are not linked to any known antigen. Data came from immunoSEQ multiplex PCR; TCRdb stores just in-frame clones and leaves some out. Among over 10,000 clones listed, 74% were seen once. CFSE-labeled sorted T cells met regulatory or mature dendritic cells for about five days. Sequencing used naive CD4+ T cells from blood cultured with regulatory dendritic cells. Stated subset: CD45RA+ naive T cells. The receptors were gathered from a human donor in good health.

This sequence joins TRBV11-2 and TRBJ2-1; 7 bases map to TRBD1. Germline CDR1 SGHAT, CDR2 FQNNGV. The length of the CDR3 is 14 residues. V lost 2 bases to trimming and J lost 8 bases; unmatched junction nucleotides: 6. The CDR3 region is CASSLIGDSHEQFF. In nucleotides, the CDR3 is TGTGCCAGCAGCTTAATCGGGGACAGCCATGAGCAGTTCTTC. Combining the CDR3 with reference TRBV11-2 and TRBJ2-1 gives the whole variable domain EAGVAQSPRYKIIEKRQSVAFWCNPISGHATLYWYQQILGQGPKLLIQFQNNGVVDDSQLPKDRFSAERLKGVDSTLKIQPAKLEDSAVYLCASSLIGDSHEQFFGPGTRLTVL.

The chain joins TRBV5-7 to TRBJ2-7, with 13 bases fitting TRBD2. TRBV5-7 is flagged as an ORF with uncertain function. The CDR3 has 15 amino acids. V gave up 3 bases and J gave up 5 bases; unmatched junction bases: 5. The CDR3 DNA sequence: TGTGCCAGCAGCTCTACTAGCGGGGGGGCCAACGAGCAGTACTTC. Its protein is CASSSTSGGANEQYF.

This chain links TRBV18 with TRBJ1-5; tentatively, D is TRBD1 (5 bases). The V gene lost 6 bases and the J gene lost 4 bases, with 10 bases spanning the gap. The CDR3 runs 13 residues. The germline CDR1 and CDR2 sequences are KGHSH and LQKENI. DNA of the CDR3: TGTGCCAGCTCGACGGGGGTTAATCAGCCCCAGCATTTT. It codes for CASSTGVNQPQHF.

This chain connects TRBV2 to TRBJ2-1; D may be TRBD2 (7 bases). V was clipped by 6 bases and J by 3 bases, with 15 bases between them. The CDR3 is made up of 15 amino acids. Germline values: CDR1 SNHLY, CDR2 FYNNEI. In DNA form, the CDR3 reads TGTGCCAGCAGCTCACAGGGAGGGGACTACAATGAGCAGTTCTTC. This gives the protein CASSSQGGDYNEQFF.

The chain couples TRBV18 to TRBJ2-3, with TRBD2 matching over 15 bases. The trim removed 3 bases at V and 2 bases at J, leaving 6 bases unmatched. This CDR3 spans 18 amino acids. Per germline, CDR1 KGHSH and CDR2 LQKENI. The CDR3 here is CASSPAGLAGGLTDTQYF. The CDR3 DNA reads TGTGCCAGCTCACCCGCGGGACTAGCGGGGGGCCTCACAGATACGCAGTATTTT.

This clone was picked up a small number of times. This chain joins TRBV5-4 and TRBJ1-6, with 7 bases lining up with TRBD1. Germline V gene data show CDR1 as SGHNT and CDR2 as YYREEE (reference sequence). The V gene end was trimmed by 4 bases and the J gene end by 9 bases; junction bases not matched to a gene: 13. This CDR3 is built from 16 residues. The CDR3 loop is CASSGEQGRSSSPLHF. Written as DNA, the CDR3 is TGTGCCAGCAGCGGGGAACAGGGGAGGAGTTCTTCACCCCTCCACTTT.

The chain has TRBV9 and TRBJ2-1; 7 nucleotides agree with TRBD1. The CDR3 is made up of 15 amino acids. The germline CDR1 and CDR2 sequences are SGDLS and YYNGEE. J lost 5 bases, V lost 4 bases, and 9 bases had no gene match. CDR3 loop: CASSLQGTANNEQFF. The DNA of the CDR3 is TGTGCCAGCAGCCTCCAAGGGACAGCGAACAATGAGCAGTTCTTC.

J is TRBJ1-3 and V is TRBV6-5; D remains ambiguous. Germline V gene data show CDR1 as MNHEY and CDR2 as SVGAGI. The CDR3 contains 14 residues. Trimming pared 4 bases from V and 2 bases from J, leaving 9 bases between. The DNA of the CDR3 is TGTGCCAGCAGTTGGGCAGGTCCTGGAAACACCATATATTTT. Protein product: CASSWAGPGNTIYF.

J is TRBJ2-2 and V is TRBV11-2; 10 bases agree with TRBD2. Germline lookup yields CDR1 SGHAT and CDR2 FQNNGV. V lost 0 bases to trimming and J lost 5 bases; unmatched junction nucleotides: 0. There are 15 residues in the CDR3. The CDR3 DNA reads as TGTGCCAGCAGCTTAGAAGCGGGGGGGACCGGGGAGCTGTTTTTT. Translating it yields CASSLEAGGTGELFF.

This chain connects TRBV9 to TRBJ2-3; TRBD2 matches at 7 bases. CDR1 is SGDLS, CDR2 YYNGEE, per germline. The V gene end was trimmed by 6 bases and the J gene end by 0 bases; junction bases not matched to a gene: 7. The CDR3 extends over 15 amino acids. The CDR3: CASTPSGASTDTQYF. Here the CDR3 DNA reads TGTGCCAGCACGCCAAGCGGGGCTAGCACAGATACGCAGTATTTT.

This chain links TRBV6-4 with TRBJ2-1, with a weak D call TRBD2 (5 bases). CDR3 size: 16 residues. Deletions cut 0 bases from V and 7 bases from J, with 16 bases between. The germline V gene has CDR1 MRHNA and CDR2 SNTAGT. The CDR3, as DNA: TGTGCCAGCAGTGACTCGGTACGGGGAGCACGGAATGAGCAGTTCTTC. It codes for CASSDSVRGARNEQFF.

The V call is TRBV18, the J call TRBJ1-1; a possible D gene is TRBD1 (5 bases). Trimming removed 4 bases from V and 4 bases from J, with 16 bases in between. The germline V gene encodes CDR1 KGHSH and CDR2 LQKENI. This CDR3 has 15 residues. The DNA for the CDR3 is TGTGCCAGCTCACGGGATGGTGCGGGGGGCACTGAAGCTTTCTTT. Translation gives CASSRDGAGGTEAFF.

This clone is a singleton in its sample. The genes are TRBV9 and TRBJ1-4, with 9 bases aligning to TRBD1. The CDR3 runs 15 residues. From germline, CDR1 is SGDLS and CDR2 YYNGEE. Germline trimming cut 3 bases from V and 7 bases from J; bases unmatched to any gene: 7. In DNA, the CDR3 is TGTGCCAGCAGCGCCCAGACAGGGGGGAGTGAAAAACTGTTTTTT. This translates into CASSAQTGGSEKLFF.

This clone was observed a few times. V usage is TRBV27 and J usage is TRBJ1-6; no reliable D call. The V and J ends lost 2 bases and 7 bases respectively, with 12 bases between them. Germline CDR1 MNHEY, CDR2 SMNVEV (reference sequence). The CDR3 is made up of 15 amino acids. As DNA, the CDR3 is TGTGCCAGCAGTTTAATCGCTCTCGGGAATTCACCCCTCCACTTT. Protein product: CASSLIALGNSPLHF.

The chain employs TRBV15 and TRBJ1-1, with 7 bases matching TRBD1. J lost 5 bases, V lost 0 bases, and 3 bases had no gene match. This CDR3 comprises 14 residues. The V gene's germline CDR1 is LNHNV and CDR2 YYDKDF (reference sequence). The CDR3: CATSRDRGRTEAFF. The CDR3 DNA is TGTGCCACCAGCAGAGACAGGGGGAGAACTGAAGCTTTCTTT.

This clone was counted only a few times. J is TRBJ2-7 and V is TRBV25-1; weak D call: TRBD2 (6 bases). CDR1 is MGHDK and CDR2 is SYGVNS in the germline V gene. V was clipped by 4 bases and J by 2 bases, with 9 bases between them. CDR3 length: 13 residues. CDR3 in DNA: TGTGCCAGCAGTGGAGGGGAGGCCTACGAGCAGTACTTC. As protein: CASSGGEAYEQYF.

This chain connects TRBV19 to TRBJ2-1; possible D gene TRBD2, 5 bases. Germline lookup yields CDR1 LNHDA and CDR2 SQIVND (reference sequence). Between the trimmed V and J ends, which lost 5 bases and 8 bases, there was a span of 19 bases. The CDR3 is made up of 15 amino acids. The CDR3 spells CASSPSTRSIDEQFF. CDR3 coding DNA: TGTGCCAGTAGTCCCTCAACTAGAAGCATAGATGAGCAGTTCTTC.